This T cell receptor (beta chain) was sequenced during a study of T cell repertoires in cytomegalovirus infection. From the reads, TCRdb called clonotypes with MiXCR, one entry per CDR3 protein. The data contain approximately 130,000 distinct CDR3 sequences, roughly 9% of them seen just once; the ten biggest clones take up 10%. The table lists this clonotype with many counts. Antigen: not known. J lost 1 base, V lost 7 bases, and 8 bases had no gene match. CDR1 is MDHEN and CDR2 is SYDVKM in the germline V gene. The CDR3 is 15 amino acids. Points from the study as a whole: Carriers of CMV plus the relevant HLA were identified by cumulative public TCR beta family frequency.

The V gene is TRBV28, the J gene TRBJ1-1; 8 bases are shared with TRBD1. The sample taken for sequencing was PBMCs. This clonotype was sampled from a human donor in good health (CMV status not recorded). Some clones in this sample may be carry-over from other donors' samples. The DNA for the CDR3 is TGTGCCAGCAACCGTCCCGGGACAGGGAACACTGAAGCTTTCTTT. Its protein is CASNRPGTGNTEAFF.